These T cell receptor beta chains were read from a single sample in a study of blood T cell repertoires in COVID-19. TCRdb's table, derived via immunoSEQ multiplex PCR, lists solely in-frame clones and lacks some. The table lists 150,000 or so clones, 91% of them singletons, with under 0.6% in the top ten. Sequenced sample: peripheral blood. These TCRs come from a man between 50 and 59 years old with acute or convalescent COVID-19. Both conserved end residues are part of each CDR3. D genes are given only for firm matches. Clone size is stated in some rows and not others, as once, few, many or a class when expanded.

TRBD2	.	TRBV4-2	TRBJ2-5	CASGLAEQETQYF	TGTGCCAGCGGGCTAGCGGAACAAGAGACCCAGTACTTC
.	.	TRBV9	TRBJ1-5	CASSVGQGYDQPQHF	TGTGCCAGCAGCGTAGGCCAGGGTTATGATCAGCCCCAGCATTTT
TRBD2	once	TRBV7-9	TRBJ2-3	CATGLAPDTQYF	TGTGCCACGGGACTAGCCCCAGATACGCAGTATTTT
TRBD2	.	TRBV20-1	TRBJ2-7	CSGKRGSQGYF	TGCAGTGGAAAGCGGGGCTCCCAGGGGTACTTC
TRBD2	once	TRBV5-6	TRBJ2-5	CASSLRVATGRGTQYF	TGTGCCAGCAGCCTCCGGGTAGCGACGGGGAGGGGGACCCAGTACTTC
TRBD1	.	TRBV11-2	TRBJ1-1	CASSRTGLNTEAFF	TGTGCCAGCAGCCGGACAGGGTTGAACACTGAAGCTTTCTTT
TRBD1	.	TRBV19	TRBJ1-1	CASSRDRGGTEAFF	TGTGCCAGTAGTAGGGACAGGGGTGGCACTGAAGCTTTCTTT
.	.	TRBV9	TRBJ1-1	CASSVVSRDTEAFF	TGTGCCAGCAGCGTAGTTTCTCGGGACACTGAAGCTTTCTTT
.	.	TRBV14	TRBJ2-2	CASSRRRNTGELFF	TGTGCCAGCAGCCGTCGTCGTAACACCGGGGAGCTGTTTTTT
TRBD1	.	TRBV6-6	TRBJ1-1	CASRDPGQGSKVAFF	TGTGCCAGCAGGGACCCGGGACAGGGATCGAAAGTAGCTTTCTTT
TRBD1	.	TRBV27	TRBJ2-3	CASSDRGRADTQYF	TGTGCCAGCAGTGACAGGGGACGGGCAGATACGCAGTATTTT
.	.	TRBV25-1	TRBJ1-4	CASRELGGKLFF	TGTGCCAGCAGAGAACTGGGGGGAAAACTGTTTTTT
.	once	TRBV18	TRBJ1-5	CASSTQGNQPQHF	TGTGCCAGCTCAACCCAGGGGAATCAGCCCCAGCATTTT
TRBD1	.	TRBV10-3	TRBJ1-5	CAIITTPTGINQPQHF	TGTGCCATCATTACGACCCCGACAGGGATCAATCAGCCCCAGCATTTT
TRBD1	.	TRBV5-6	TRBJ1-2	CASSVDRGVGYTF	TGTGCCAGCAGCGTCGACAGGGGGGTTGGCTACACCTTC
TRBD1	.	TRBV28	TRBJ1-4	CASSDLGQPSASEKLFF	TGTGCCAGCAGTGACCTGGGACAGCCCTCGGCGAGTGAAAAACTGTTTTTT
.	.	TRBV5-1	TRBJ2-3	CASSLLAEVSTDTQYF	TGCGCCAGCAGCCTCTTAGCGGAAGTGAGCACAGATACGCAGTATTTT
.	.	TRBV7-3	TRBJ1-1	CASSLLAYTEAFF	TGTGCCAGCAGCTTATTGGCCTACACTGAAGCTTTCTTT
TRBD1	.	TRBV5-1	TRBJ1-1	CASSPESTGWDTEAFF	TGCGCCAGCAGCCCCGAATCGACAGGGTGGGACACTGAAGCTTTCTTT
TRBD2	.	TRBV24-1	TRBJ2-2	CATSERGGGELFF	TGTGCCACCAGTGAGCGCGGGGGAGGGGAGCTGTTTTTT
TRBD2	once	TRBV3-1/TRBV3-2	TRBJ2-1	CASSPSGGGYNEQFF	TGTGCCAGCAGCCCTAGCGGGGGGGGCTACAATGAGCAGTTCTTC
.	.	TRBV5-4	TRBJ2-2	CALGGNSLTGELFF	TGTGCCCTAGGAGGTAATAGCCTCACCGGGGAGCTGTTTTTT